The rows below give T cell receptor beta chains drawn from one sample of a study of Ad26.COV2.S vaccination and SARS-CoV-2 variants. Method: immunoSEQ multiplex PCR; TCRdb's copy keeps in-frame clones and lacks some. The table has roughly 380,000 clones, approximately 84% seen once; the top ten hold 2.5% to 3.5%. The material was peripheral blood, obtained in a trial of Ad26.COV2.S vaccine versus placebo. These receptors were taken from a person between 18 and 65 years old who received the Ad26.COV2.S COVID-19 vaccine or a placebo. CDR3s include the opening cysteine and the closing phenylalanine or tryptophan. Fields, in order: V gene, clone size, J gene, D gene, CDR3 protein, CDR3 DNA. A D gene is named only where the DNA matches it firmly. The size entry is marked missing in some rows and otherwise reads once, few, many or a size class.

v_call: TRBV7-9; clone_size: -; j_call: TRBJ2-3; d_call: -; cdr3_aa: CASSRRKGVTDTQYF; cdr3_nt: TGTGCCAGCAGCCGCCGAAAGGGAGTCACAGATACGCAGTATTTT
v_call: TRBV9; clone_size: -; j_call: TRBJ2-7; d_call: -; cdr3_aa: CASSAGLTVTYEQYF; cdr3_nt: TGTGCCAGCAGCGCAGGACTGACGGTAACCTACGAGCAGTACTTC
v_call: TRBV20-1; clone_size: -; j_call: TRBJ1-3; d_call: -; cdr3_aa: CSATSGNTIYF; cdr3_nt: TGCAGTGCTACCAGTGGAAACACCATATATTTT
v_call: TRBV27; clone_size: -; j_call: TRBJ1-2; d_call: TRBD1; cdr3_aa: CASRPSGTGGVRGGYTF; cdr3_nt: TGTGCCAGCAGACCTTCCGGGACAGGGGGCGTCCGTGGTGGCTACACCTTC
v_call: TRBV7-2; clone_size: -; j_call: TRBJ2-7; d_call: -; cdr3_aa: CASSPVKADEQYF; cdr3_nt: TGTGCCAGCAGCCCCGTTAAAGCGGACGAGCAGTACTTC
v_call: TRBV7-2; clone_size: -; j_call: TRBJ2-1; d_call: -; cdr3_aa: CASSLGRENEQFF; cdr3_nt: TGTGCCAGCAGCTTAGGGCGGGAAAATGAGCAGTTCTTC
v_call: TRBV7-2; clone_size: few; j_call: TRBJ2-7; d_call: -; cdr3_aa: CASSSKGTFYEQYF; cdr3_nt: TGTGCCAGCAGCTCAAAGGGGACTTTCTACGAGCAGTACTTC
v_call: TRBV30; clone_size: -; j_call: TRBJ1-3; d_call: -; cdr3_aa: CAWSGRGNTIYF; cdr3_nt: TGTGCCTGGAGCGGACGTGGGAACACCATATATTTT
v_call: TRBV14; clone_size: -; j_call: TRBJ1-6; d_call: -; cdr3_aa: CASSQDPRGFYNSPLHF; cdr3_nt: TGTGCCAGCAGCCAAGATCCTAGGGGCTTTTATAATTCACCCCTCCACTTT
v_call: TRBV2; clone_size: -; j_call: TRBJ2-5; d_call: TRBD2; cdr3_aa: CASTLWGGLRETQYF; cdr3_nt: TGTGCCAGCACCCTCTGGGGGGGACTGCGGGAGACCCAGTACTTC
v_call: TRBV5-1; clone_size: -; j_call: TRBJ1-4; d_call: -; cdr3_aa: CASSLAPGGNEKLFF; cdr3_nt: TGCGCCAGCAGCTTGGCCCCGGGGGGCAATGAAAAACTGTTTTTT
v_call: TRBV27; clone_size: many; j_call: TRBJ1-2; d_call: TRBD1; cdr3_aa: CASSPIYRGLGNYGYTF; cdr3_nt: TGTGCCAGCAGTCCCATATACAGGGGGCTAGGGAACTATGGCTACACCTTC
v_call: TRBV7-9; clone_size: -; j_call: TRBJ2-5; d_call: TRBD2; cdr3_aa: CASSRGLAGGVETQYF; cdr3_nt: TGTGCCAGCAGCCGAGGACTAGCGGGAGGTGTGGAGACCCAGTACTTC
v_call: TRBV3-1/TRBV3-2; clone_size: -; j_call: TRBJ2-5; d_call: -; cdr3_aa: CASSLQQHAPAQYF; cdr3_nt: TGTGCCAGCAGCCTCCAACAACACGCCCCAGCCCAGTACTTC
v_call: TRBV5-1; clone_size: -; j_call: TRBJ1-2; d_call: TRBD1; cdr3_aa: CASSLMTGDGYTF; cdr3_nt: TGCGCCAGCAGCTTGATGACAGGGGATGGCTACACCTTC
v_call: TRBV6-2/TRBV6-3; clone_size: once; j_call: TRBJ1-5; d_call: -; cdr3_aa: CASSYEAGGQPQHF; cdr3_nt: TGTGCCAGCAGTTACGAAGCAGGAGGTCAGCCCCAGCATTTT
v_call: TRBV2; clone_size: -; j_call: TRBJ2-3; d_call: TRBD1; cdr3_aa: CASSEILAGGAGTQYF; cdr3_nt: TGTGCCAGCAGTGAAATTCTAGCAGGGGGCGCCGGTACGCAGTATTTT
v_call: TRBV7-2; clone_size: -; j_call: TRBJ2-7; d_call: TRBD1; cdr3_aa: CASSPYQGDSEIYEQYF; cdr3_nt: TGTGCCAGCAGCCCGTATCAAGGGGACAGCGAAATCTACGAGCAGTACTTC
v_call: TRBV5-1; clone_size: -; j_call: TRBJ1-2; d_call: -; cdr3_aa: CASSLRRGDYGYTF; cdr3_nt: TGCGCCAGCAGCCTGCGCCGGGGCGACTATGGCTACACCTTC
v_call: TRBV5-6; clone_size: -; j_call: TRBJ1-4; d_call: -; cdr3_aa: CASSLGGTEKLFF; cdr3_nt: TGTGCCAGCAGCTTGGGGGGGACGGAAAAACTGTTTTTT
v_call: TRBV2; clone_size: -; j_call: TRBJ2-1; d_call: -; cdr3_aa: CASSDGFGNEQFF; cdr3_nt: TGTGCCAGCAGTGATGGTTTCGGTAATGAGCAGTTCTTC
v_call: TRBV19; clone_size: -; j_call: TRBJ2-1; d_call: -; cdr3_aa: CATHGGSYNEQFF; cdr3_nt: TGTGCCACGCATGGGGGCTCCTACAATGAGCAGTTCTTC
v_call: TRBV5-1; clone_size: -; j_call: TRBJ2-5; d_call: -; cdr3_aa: CASSFAGSQETQYF; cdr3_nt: TGCGCCAGCAGCTTCGCGGGGAGCCAAGAGACCCAGTACTTC